The 21 T cell receptor beta chains reported below all come from one sample, sequenced in a study of blood T cells in healthy people across ages. With a J-beta primer mix and a sample-barcoded 5' primer, a second PCR ran about 6 to 11 cycles. TCRdb reprocessed the 5' RACE reads via MiXCR and lists one record per CDR3 protein. The table records about 830,000 distinct CDR3 sequences, under 80% of them present only once. Source material: blood. Every receptor here comes from a man aged 25 to 40 in good health.

The chain uses TRBV30 and TRBJ2-3; D is undetermined. V lost 7 bases and J 0 bases, leaving 17 bases between the germline ends. Germline V CDR1 and CDR2: GTSNPN, SVGIG (reference sequence). This CDR3 has 15 residues. DNA for the CDR3: TGTGCCTCCTCCAACCCGGCAGGTAGCACAGATACGCAGTATTTT. Translation: CASSNPAGSTDTQYF.

This clonotype was picked up a small number of times. The chain recombines TRBV27 with TRBJ2-3, with 9 bases that match TRBD2. The germline gives CDR1 MNHEY, CDR2 SMNVEV (reference sequence). V gave up 2 bases and J gave up 8 bases; unmatched junction bases: 17. The length of the CDR3 is 18 residues. This CDR3 is CASSLRGSLAGGHSTQYF. In DNA, the CDR3 is TGTGCCAGCAGTTTAAGGGGCTCCTTGGCGGGGGGGCATAGTACGCAGTATTTT.

To note about this clonotype: This sequence may be a read error, since a much larger clone differs from it by one base. The V call is TRBV7-9, the J call TRBJ1-5; 8 positions match TRBD1. This CDR3 has 15 residues. The germline gives CDR1 SEHNR, CDR2 FQNEAQ (reference sequence). For the CDR3, the DNA is TGTGCCAACAGCTCTATCACAGGGGGTACTCAGCCCCAGCATTTT. It yields the protein CANSSITGGTQPQHF.

This clonotype was detected only a few times. This chain connects TRBV7-9 to TRBJ1-3; D is ambiguous. This CDR3 has 14 amino acids. The germline V gene has CDR1 SEHNR and CDR2 FQNEAQ (reference sequence). V shed 2 bases and J shed 4 bases, with 9 bases lying between them. CDR3 region: CASSLSTPGNTIYF. The CDR3 nucleotides are TGTGCCAGCAGCTTAAGTACGCCGGGAAACACCATATATTTT.

The rearrangement joins TRBV7-9 to TRBJ2-3; 8 nucleotides match TRBD2. The germline V gene encodes CDR1 SEHNR and CDR2 FQNEAQ (reference sequence). The CDR3 runs to 14 residues. With V trimmed by 6 bases and J by 3 bases, 5 bases remained unmatched. In DNA form, the CDR3 reads TGTGCCAGCAGTCGACTAGCGAATACAGATACGCAGTATTTT. Amino acids: CASSRLANTDTQYF.

V usage is TRBV3-1 and J usage is TRBJ2-4, with D perhaps matching TRBD2 (6 bases). CDR1 and CDR2 (germline): LGHDT, YNNKEL (reference sequence). The CDR3 covers 13 residues. The ends were cut back, 0 bases at V and 8 bases at J, with 8 bases in the middle. The CDR3 protein is CASSQDWGDIQYF. As DNA, the CDR3 is TGTGCCAGCAGCCAAGATTGGGGGGACATTCAGTACTTC.

The chain uses TRBV10-3 and TRBJ1-6; D is possibly TRBD1 (5 bases). This CDR3 has 14 amino acids. Germline V lookup: CDR1 ENHRY, CDR2 SYGVKD. V shed 8 bases and J shed 7 bases, with 15 bases lying between them. The CDR3 nucleotides read TGTGCCATCTTCGGGGGAAAAATCAATTCACCCCTCCACTTT. It specifies CAIFGGKINSPLHF.

The sample holds a few counts of this clonotype. J is TRBJ2-7 and V is TRBV6-5; D remains ambiguous. The CDR3 is 11 residues long. The germline V gene has CDR1 MNHEY and CDR2 SVGAGI. V was clipped by 2 bases and J by 4 bases, with 3 bases between them. The CDR3 DNA is TGTGCCAGCAGTTACGAGTACGAGCAGTACTTC. Translation: CASSYEYEQYF.

This clonotype was observed once. The rearrangement uses TRBV6-5 and TRBJ1-6, with D possibly matching TRBD1 (5 bases). V dropped 6 bases and J dropped 7 bases, with 10 bases sitting between them. The CDR3 contains 13 residues. The germline V gene encodes CDR1 MNHEY and CDR2 SVGAGI. CDR3: CASRGWGNSPLHF. DNA for the CDR3: TGTGCCAGCAGAGGGTGGGGCAATTCACCCCTCCACTTT.

The table lists this clonotype with a few counts. The genes are TRBV29-1 and TRBJ2-5, with 7 bases aligning to TRBD1. The length of the CDR3 is 14 residues. V trimming: 4 bases; J trimming: 1 base; junction bases outside the gene matches: 6. Germline CDR1 reads SQVTM; CDR2 reads ANQGSEA. The CDR3 DNA reads TGCAGCGTTGGAACCAGACAGGGCCAAGAGACCCAGTACTTC. Encoded protein: CSVGTRQGQETQYF.

CDR3 nucleotides: TGCGCCAGCAGCCAAGAAGGGGTCAGGGAAGAGACCCAGTACTTC. As protein: CASSQEGVREETQYF. The chain links TRBV4-3 to TRBJ2-5; D possibly corresponds to TRBD1 (5 bases). V was trimmed by 0 bases and J by 3 bases, leaving 11 bases between them. Germline V CDR1 and CDR2: LGHNA, YSLEER. The CDR3 covers 15 residues.

A single count supports this clonotype. The chain carries TRBV7-6 and TRBJ2-7; 7 nucleotides align to TRBD1. This CDR3 is 15 amino acids long. CDR1 SGHVS and CDR2 FNYEAQ come from the germline V gene. The J segment lost 5 bases and the V segment lost 8 bases, leaving 15 bases of the junction unmatched. CDR3 sequence (DNA): TGTGCCAGCTCGAGGACCGGGACAGTAGGCGACGAGCAGTACTTC. Protein: CASSRTGTVGDEQYF.

This clonotype was found a few times. The chain combines TRBV12-3 or TRBV12-4 with TRBJ2-1; the D is unclear. The CDR3 loop spans 12 amino acids. Trimming removed 6 bases at V and 9 bases at J, with 12 bases between. The CDR3 DNA reads TGTGCCAGCAGCCCTAGTCGTACTGAGCAGTTCTTC. This encodes CASSPSRTEQFF.

The V call is TRBV29-1, the J call TRBJ2-7; weak D call: TRBD2 (6 bases). CDR3 length: 13 amino acids. Germline assignment: CDR1 SQVTM and CDR2 ANQGSEA. V lost 7 bases and J lost 0, with 13 bases in between. CDR3 region: CSEEGGSSYEQYF. DNA for the CDR3: TGCAGCGAGGAGGGCGGAAGCTCCTACGAGCAGTACTTC.

The chain combines TRBV9 with TRBJ1-1; the D gene is possibly TRBD1 (6 bases). Trimming took 4 bases from V and 2 from J, leaving 12 bases between them. This CDR3 region has 14 residues. CDR1 SGDLS and CDR2 YYNGEE come from the germline V gene. The CDR3 DNA is TGTGCCAGCAGCACGGACAGTGGTAACACTGAAGCTTTCTTT. Its protein product is CASSTDSGNTEAFF.

In its sample, this clonotype was seen a few times. J is TRBJ1-2 and V is TRBV12-3 or TRBV12-4; 8 bases are shared with TRBD1. The CDR3 runs 14 residues. The V gene end was trimmed by 5 bases and the J gene end by 8 bases; junction bases not matched to a gene: 10. In DNA form, the CDR3 reads TGTGCCAGCAGTCCCCGACCAGGGGGCAGGGGCTACACCTTC. Protein product: CASSPRPGGRGYTF.

The genes are TRBV6-2 or TRBV6-3 and TRBJ2-4; 8 bases match TRBD1. The J call may be mistaken, given a closer DNA end match to TRBJ2-7. Germline V gene data show CDR1 as MNHEY and CDR2 as SVGEGT. The CDR3 is 14 amino acids. CDR3 coding DNA: TGTGCCAGCAGGACCGACAGGGGCAAGTACGAGCAGTACTTC. Its protein is CASRTDRGKYEQYF.

The chain employs TRBV21-1 and TRBJ1-1; the table's D call, TRBD1, was not checked against the DNA. TRBV21-1 is shown as a pseudogene. The CDR3 extends over 17 amino acids. The CDR3 here is CASSKVNPGGKWTEAFF. CDR3 DNA: TGTGCCAGCAGCAAAGTTAATCCAGGGGGGAAGTGGACTGAAGCTTTCTTT.

This chain joins TRBV4-3 and TRBJ2-7; D remains ambiguous. Germline-derived CDR1 and CDR2 are LGHNA and YSLEER. This CDR3 contains 16 residues. V lost 0 bases to trimming and J lost 0 bases, with 12 bases between them. The CDR3 protein is CASSQDVTPSSYEQYF. The CDR3 nucleotides are TGCGCCAGCAGCCAAGATGTGACACCGAGCTCCTACGAGCAGTACTTC.

The genes are TRBV27 and TRBJ2-1; 7 positions match TRBD2. The DNA end favors TRBJ2-7, so the J call may be wrong. Germline-derived CDR1 and CDR2 are MNHEY and SMNVEV (reference sequence). This CDR3 spans 13 amino acids. CDR3 DNA sequence: TGTGCCAGCAGTCCAACTAGCGTTTACGAGCAGTACTTC. As protein: CASSPTSVYEQYF.

The V and J genes are TRBV5-1 and TRBJ2-1; possibly TRBD1 for D (8 bases). V was pared by 0 bases and J by 15 bases, with 13 bases between. Germline V gene sequence: CDR1 SGHRS, CDR2 YFSETQ. This CDR3 has 12 amino acids. CDR3 DNA: TGCGCCAGCAGCTTGGACAGGGGGGGAAGGTTCTTC. Its translation: CASSLDRGGRFF. Full variable domain (missing parts from reference TRBV5-1 and TRBJ2-1): KAGVTQTPRYLIKTRGQQVTLSCSPISGHRSVSWYQQTPGQGLQFLFEYFSETQRNKGNFPGRFSGRQFSNSRSEMNVSTLELGDSALYLCASSLDRGGRFFGPGTRLTVL.